This T cell receptor beta chain was retrieved from a study of blood T cells in healthy people across ages. Study overall: Every two T cells gave about one barcoded beta molecule via template switching.

The CDR3 is 17 residues long. Germline values: CDR1 LGHDT, CDR2 YNNKEL (reference sequence). V was pared by 0 bases and J by 1 base, with 5 bases of the junction left unmatched. For the second PCR, which ran for 7 to 11 cycles, a sample-barcoded 5' primer and a J-beta primer mix were used. TCRdb reprocessed the 5' RACE reads via MiXCR and lists one record per CDR3 protein. The repertoire holds roughly 730,000 distinct CDR3 sequences, with 45% to 70% as singletons. Healthy Caucasian individuals from Russia aged about 6 to 90 were enrolled as donors. The extraction recovered at least 6 micrograms of total RNA per sample.

The V gene is TRBV3-1, the J gene TRBJ2-3, with 9 nucleotides matching TRBD2. The receptor was isolated from a middle-aged man in good health. The source material was blood. The CDR3, as DNA: TGTGCCAGCAGCCAAGATCTAGCGGGAAGAGGCACAGATACGCAGTATTTT. Encoded protein: CASSQDLAGRGTDTQYF.